These T cell receptor beta chains were read from a single sample in a study of cytotoxic CD8 clonotypes in ibrutinib-treated CLL. TCRdb's copy holds only in-frame clones and misses some; the assay was immunoSEQ multiplex PCR. The profile covers 100,000 to 150,000 clones, with 70% to 90% appearing a single time and over 2% taken by the ten largest. The material was PBMCs, obtained after 24 months of ibrutinib treatment. These receptors were obtained from a human donor with chronic lymphocytic leukemia. CDR3s include the opening cysteine and the closing phenylalanine or tryptophan. Fields, in order: V gene, J gene, clone size, CDR3 protein. Expanded clones get a size class; other rows say once, few or many, or leave the size out.

TRBV7-2	TRBJ1-4	-	CASSFQGITNEKLFF
TRBV28	TRBJ2-1	-	CASSTGTAGFYNEQFF
TRBV6-1	TRBJ1-4	-	CASSEQGIGEKLFF
TRBV14	TRBJ2-7	-	CASSQGNRGHEQYF
TRBV4-3	TRBJ1-6	-	CASSQEWGQRDNSPLHF
TRBV4-3	TRBJ2-3	once	CASSQVGRAVNTQYF
TRBV18	TRBJ2-7	-	CASSPQWGEQYF
TRBV30	TRBJ1-6	many	CAWSVRPGDNSPLHF
TRBV6-1	TRBJ2-7	-	CASRLYLGGYEQYF
TRBV7-6	TRBJ1-2	-	CASSLAPVVQRSYGYTF
TRBV6-4	TRBJ1-5	-	CASSDHGTVGQPQHF
TRBV29-1	TRBJ1-2	few	CSVDSYGYTF
TRBV7-2	TRBJ2-1	-	CASSEDSHPSSEQFF
TRBV6-5	TRBJ2-2	-	CASSRSDTGELFF
TRBV9	TRBJ1-5	-	CASTGTGGEVNQPQHF
TRBV19	TRBJ2-5	-	CASSIGGLQETQYF
TRBV9	TRBJ2-1	-	CASSQPGLDPYNEQFF
TRBV28	TRBJ1-5	-	CASSPRSAQPQHF
TRBV7-8	TRBJ2-5	-	CASSFAQGQETQYF
TRBV6-4	TRBJ1-2	-	CASGTGGTSGYTF
TRBV28	TRBJ2-7	-	CASSPGGYEQYF
TRBV5-1	TRBJ1-1	-	CASSKGQTNTEAFF
TRBV9	TRBJ2-1	-	CASSVLWEKGSGQFF
TRBV5-6	TRBJ2-1	-	CASSPRLAGYYNEQFF